This T cell receptor (beta chain) was profiled in a study of siplizumab effects on memory and regulatory T cells. Points on this clone: Its antigen is not known.

This CDR3 has 14 residues. Trimming at V came to 4 bases and at J to 0 bases, leaving 4 bases not matched to a gene. The germline CDR1 and CDR2 sequences are SGHRS and YFSETQ. Study conclusions and caveats: Many proliferating CD4+ or CD8+ clones remained unclassified. Roughly 75-95% of them could not be assigned either a naive or a memory phenotype. In siplizumab conditions, mappable alloreactive CD4+ clones averaged 68.8% Treg-derived, against 25% to 30% in controls. Siplizumab significantly lowered the alloreactive sequences that could be traced to unstimulated CD4+ memory cells. Researchers did not confirm the suppressive function of proliferating Tregs from siplizumab cultures.

The table came from immunoSEQ multiplex PCR; TCRdb's copy has only in-frame clones and leaves some out. The data contain approximately 100,000 clones, about 90% of them singletons. Material for sequencing was non-Treg CD4+ T cells sorted from blood. The source is a human donor in good health. The chain combines TRBV5-1 with TRBJ2-7; 7 positions agree with TRBD1. The CDR3 DNA is TGCGCCAGCAGCACAGGGGCGCTCTCCTACGAGCAGTACTTC. Its translation is CASSTGALSYEQYF.